This is a list of T cell receptor beta chains from one sample in a study of STAT3 mutations in large granular lymphocyte leukemia. Method: immunoSEQ multiplex PCR; TCRdb's copy keeps in-frame clones and lacks some. The sample consists of under 15,000 clones, about 88% of them appearing once. Sequencing was carried out using peripheral blood mononuclear cells. Receptor source: a man between 35 and 55 years old with T-cell large granular lymphocyte leukemia. Some clones in this sample may be carry-over from other donors' samples. Each CDR3 is given with its conserved first and last residue. The D gene is left open where the match is weak. A row's size may be missing; if present it is once, few, many or a size class.

abundance,len,v_gene,j_gene,d_gene,CDR3nt,CDR3aa
.,14,TRBV4-2,TRBJ1-1,.,TGTGCCAGCAGTCAAGATCCCCTGAACACTGAAGCTTTCTTT,CASSQDPLNTEAFF
.,15,TRBV4-2,TRBJ1-1,.,TGTGCCAGCAGCCAAGGGTTGGCAGGTAACACTGAAGCTTTCTTT,CASSQGLAGNTEAFF
once,14,TRBV18,TRBJ2-3,.,TGTGCCAGCTCCGAGCGGGCCTACACAGATACGCAGTATTTT,CASSERAYTDTQYF
.,14,TRBV30,TRBJ2-2,.,TGTGCCTGGAGTGTACGGATCATGAAGGGGGAGCTGTTTTTT,CAWSVRIMKGELFF
once,15,TRBV5-6,TRBJ2-7,.,TGTGCCAGCAGGTCCCTCGGGACGAAGACCTACGAGCAGTACTTC,CASRSLGTKTYEQYF
.,19,TRBV19,TRBJ1-6,TRBD1,TGTGCCAGTAGTCACAGACGGACAGGGGGCATGTATTACAATTCACCCCTCCACTTT,CASSHRRTGGMYYNSPLHF
.,21,TRBV7-8,TRBJ2-6,TRBD1,TGTGCCAGCAGCCCCATGGGACTAGTCCGGGACAGGGGCTCTGGGGCCAACGTCCTGACTTTC,CASSPMGLVRDRGSGANVLTF
few,16,TRBV19,TRBJ1-1,TRBD1,TGTGCCAGTAGTATAGACACAGGGGCCATGAACACTGAAGCTTTCTTT,CASSIDTGAMNTEAFF
.,16,TRBV29-1,TRBJ2-7,TRBD1,TGCAGCGTTGAAGCTGCTCCGGGACAGGGGGCTTACGAGCAGTACTTC,CSVEAAPGQGAYEQYF
.,16,TRBV5-4,TRBJ2-3,TRBD1,TGTGCCAGCAGCTCTCCCACAGGGGCTGGCGTGGTTGCGCAGTATTTT,CASSSPTGAGVVAQYF
.,16,TRBV2,TRBJ1-2,.,TGTGCCAGCAGTGAAAGGTCCGGAAACCCAGCAAATGGCTACACCTTC,CASSERSGNPANGYTF
.,15,TRBV6-5,TRBJ2-3,.,TGTGCCAGCACCCCGTGGGGAACACCCCCAGATACGCAGTATTTT,CASTPWGTPPDTQYF
.,14,TRBV4-1,TRBJ2-2,.,TGCGCCAGCAGCCAAGATTGGTACACCGGGGAGCTGTTTTTT,CASSQDWYTGELFF
.,13,TRBV6-5,TRBJ1-1,.,TGTGCCAGCAGTCCCCAGGGGTACACTGAAGCTTTCTTT,CASSPQGYTEAFF
.,16,TRBV11-3,TRBJ2-3,.,TGTGCCAGCAGCTTAGACGGGACGGCCAGCACAGATACGCAGTATTTT,CASSLDGTASTDTQYF
.,13,TRBV7-9,TRBJ1-2,.,TGTGCCAGCAGCCAAGAGTTGGGGGGTCCCTACACCTTC,CASSQELGGPYTF
.,20,TRBV18,TRBJ2-6,.,TGTGCCAGCTCCCCGAACCAGATGCGGGACTTCAGCTCTGGGGCCAACGTCCTGACTTTC,CASSPNQMRDFSSGANVLTF
.,15,TRBV6-5,TRBJ2-3,.,TGTGCCAGCAGTAACCGGGACCCATCAACAGATACGCAGTATTTT,CASSNRDPSTDTQYF
.,14,TRBV11-2,TRBJ2-5,.,TGTGCCAGCAGCTTAGGCCCCTATGGGGGGACCCAGTACTTC,CASSLGPYGGTQYF
.,15,TRBV19,TRBJ2-7,TRBD1,TGTGCCAGTAGTCCCCGGGACAGGGGACCCTACGAGCAGTACTTC,CASSPRDRGPYEQYF
.,12,TRBV29-1,TRBJ2-7,.,TGCAGCGTTGAGGCAGGCCCCTACGAGCAGTACTTC,CSVEAGPYEQYF
.,14,TRBV7-9,TRBJ1-4,TRBD1,TGTGCCAGCAGCCCGGGGACAGGGGGCGAAAAACTGTTTTTT,CASSPGTGGEKLFF
.,17,TRBV4-3,TRBJ1-2,.,TGCGCCAGCAGCCAAGATTATCCAGGGAACGTTAACTATGGCTACACCTTC,CASSQDYPGNVNYGYTF
.,16,TRBV11-3,TRBJ2-1,TRBD2,TGTGCCAGCAGCTTAGGGACTAGCGGGGGGGCCAATGAGCAGTTCTTC,CASSLGTSGGANEQFF
.,16,TRBV7-9,TRBJ2-2,.,TGTGCCAGCAGCTTAGGATTCTCCGCGAACACCGGGGAGCTGTTTTTT,CASSLGFSANTGELFF
.,13,TRBV27,TRBJ1-5,TRBD1,TGTGCCAGCAGCCAGGGACAGGGCCAGCCCCAGCATTTT,CASSQGQGQPQHF
.,13,TRBV2,TRBJ2-5,.,TGTGCCAGCAGTGAAGAACAGGGAGTGACCCAGTACTTC,CASSEEQGVTQYF
.,19,TRBV15,TRBJ2-5,TRBD2,TGTGCCACCAGCAGAGATCTCCCGGGTAGCGGGGGGGCCGGGGAGACCCAGTACTTC,CATSRDLPGSGGAGETQYF
once,14,TRBV2,TRBJ1-2,.,TGTGCCAGCAAGGAAGTGCTAGCTAACTATGGCTACACCTTC,CASKEVLANYGYTF
.,14,TRBV6-1,TRBJ1-5,.,TGTGCCAGCACCCCGGGGGGGGTTACTCAGCCCCAGCATTTT,CASTPGGVTQPQHF
.,15,TRBV19,TRBJ1-5,TRBD1,TGTGCCAGTAGTATCGGACAGGGGGCCAATCAGCCCCAGCATTTT,CASSIGQGANQPQHF
.,13,TRBV30,TRBJ2-5,.,TGTGCCTGGAGTGGGGGCCTCCAAGAGACCCAGTACTTC,CAWSGGLQETQYF
.,15,TRBV29-1,TRBJ2-3,TRBD2,TGCAGCGTTTCGAATAGCGGGGGCTTCACAGATACGCAGTATTTT,CSVSNSGGFTDTQYF
.,15,TRBV7-9,TRBJ2-1,TRBD2,TGTGCCACTACTAGCGGGGGGACAGCCTACAATGAGCAGTTCTTC,CATTSGGTAYNEQFF
.,15,TRBV7-8,TRBJ1-3,.,TGTGCCAGCAGCTTTAACAGCGCCTCTGGAAACACCATATATTTT,CASSFNSASGNTIYF
.,12,TRBV29-1,TRBJ1-1,.,TGCAGCGGCGGACAGTCTAACACTGAAGCTTTCTTT,CSGGQSNTEAFF
.,15,TRBV11-1,TRBJ2-7,TRBD1,TGTGCCAGCAGCCCTAGGGACAGGGCGCTCTACGAGCAGTACTTC,CASSPRDRALYEQYF
.,15,TRBV18,TRBJ2-7,TRBD1,TGTGCCAGCTCATCACAGGGGCCCCTAACCTACGAGCAGTACTTC,CASSSQGPLTYEQYF
once,13,TRBV6-5,TRBJ1-1,.,TGTGCCAGCAGTGTCACTTGGGGTACTGAAGCTTTCTTT,CASSVTWGTEAFF
.,14,TRBV18,TRBJ1-2,.,TGTGCCAGCTCACCCCGGGAGGGAGCCTATGGCTACACCTTC,CASSPREGAYGYTF
once,14,TRBV28,TRBJ1-5,.,TGTGCCAGCGCCGGAGGGTATGGCAATCAGCCCCAGCATTTT,CASAGGYGNQPQHF
.,18,TRBV15,TRBJ2-5,TRBD2,TGTGCCACCAGCAGAGTGGGAGGGTGGGGGGAAATCCAAGAGACCCAGTACTTC,CATSRVGGWGEIQETQYF
.,11,TRBV7-4,TRBJ2-7,.,TGTGCCAGCAGCTTGGACTACGAGCAGTACTTC,CASSLDYEQYF
.,17,TRBV30,TRBJ1-1,.,TGTGCCTGGAGTGTTGGAGTTGGGTGGGGCATGAACACTGAAGCTTTCTTT,CAWSVGVGWGMNTEAFF
.,12,TRBV6-5,TRBJ1-2,.,TGTGCCAGCAGACAGCTAAACTATGGCTACACCTTC,CASRQLNYGYTF
.,11,TRBV6-5,TRBJ2-7,.,TGTGCCAGCACCAACCTCCACGAGCAGTACTTC,CASTNLHEQYF
.,16,TRBV12-5,TRBJ2-3,.,TGTGCTAGTGTCCGAATACAGACAAATCCTCCAGATACGCAGTATTTT,CASVRIQTNPPDTQYF
.,13,TRBV5-4,TRBJ2-7,TRBD1,TGTGCCAGCAGTCCGGACAGGGGCTACGAGCAGTACTTC,CASSPDRGYEQYF
.,13,TRBV6-5,TRBJ2-5,.,TGTGCCAGCAGTCCGAGTGGGACAGAGACCCAGTACTTC,CASSPSGTETQYF
once,13,TRBV10-3,TRBJ2-7,TRBD1,TGTGCCATCTCTGGGACAGGATCCTACGAGCAGTACTTC,CAISGTGSYEQYF
.,15,TRBV4-1,TRBJ1-4,.,TGCGCCAGCAGCCAAGGCGGGCAGGGTAATGAAAAACTGTTTTTT,CASSQGGQGNEKLFF
.,15,TRBV4-3,TRBJ1-3,.,TGCGCCAGCAGCCCAATCGGCAGCTCTGGAAACACCATATATTTT,CASSPIGSSGNTIYF
.,17,TRBV7-2,TRBJ2-4,.,TGTGCCAGCAGCTTAGCGACGGGGCAGGGAGCCAAAAACATTCAGTACTTC,CASSLATGQGAKNIQYF